Sequencing of this T cell receptor beta chain was carried out in a study of T cell changes during pregnancy in multiple sclerosis. CDR1 is SQVTM, CDR2 ANQGSEA, per germline. This CDR3 spans 12 amino acids. Trimming took 6 bases from V and 4 from J, leaving 12 bases between them. Data came from immunoSEQ multiplex PCR; TCRdb stores just in-frame clones and leaves some out. The data contain 44,000 or so clones, around 90% of them singletons. The starting material was CD8+ T cells from peripheral blood mononuclear cells, obtained after pregnancy. This TCR was recovered from a female donor in good health, enrolled as a control in a pregnancy study. The rearrangement links TRBV29-1 to TRBJ1-2; TRBD1 is a possible D gene (5 bases). CDR3 region: CSVGGDSYGYTF. The CDR3 coding sequence is TGCAGCGTGGGGGGAGACTCCTATGGCTACACCTTC.